The 26 T cell receptor beta chains presented below share a single source sample, sequenced in a study of identical twins. A single record per CDR3 protein comes from TCRdb applying MiXCR to the 5' RACE reads. The sample gives 1.5 million or so distinct CDR3 sequences, about 31% of which show up once; approximately 0.25% is in the top ten. Sequencing was carried out using cord blood. The receptors stem from a newborn girl in good health.

V gene TRBV12-3 or TRBV12-4 combines with J gene TRBJ1-2, with 8 positions matching TRBD1. CDR3 length: 16 amino acids. J gave up 6 bases and V 4 bases, and 13 bases lay outside the gene matches. DNA for the CDR3: TGTGCCAGCAGTTCGTCGCCCCAGACAGGGGTGGATGGCTACACCTTC. Its translation: CASSSSPQTGVDGYTF.

The chain couples TRBV21-1 to TRBJ1-1; the table's D call, TRBD1, was not checked against the DNA. TRBV21-1 is a pseudogene. This CDR3 spans 17 amino acids. CDR3 loop: CASLKDGTGGENTEAFF. The DNA for the CDR3 is TGTGCCAGTCTAAAGGACGGGACAGGGGGGGAAAACACTGAAGCTTTCTTT.

This clonotype was seen a handful of times. V gene TRBV7-2 combines with J gene TRBJ1-1; 8 nucleotides line up with TRBD1. Germline-derived CDR1 and CDR2 are SGHTA and FQGNSA. The CDR3 is made up of 14 amino acids. The trim removed 0 bases at V and 8 bases at J, leaving 5 bases unmatched. The CDR3 nucleotides are TGTGCCAGCAGCTTAGCCGGACAGGGAGGGGAAGCTTTCTTT. Encoded protein: CASSLAGQGGEAFF.

This chain links TRBV28 with TRBJ2-1, with D perhaps given as TRBD1 or TRBD2 (5 bases each). Germline V gene sequence: CDR1 MDHEN, CDR2 SYDVKM. This CDR3 contains 16 residues. Trimming removed 2 bases at V and 2 bases at J, with 13 bases between. This CDR3 is CASSLASREPYNEQFF. The DNA for the CDR3 is TGTGCCAGCAGTTTAGCGAGCAGGGAGCCCTACAATGAGCAGTTCTTC.

J is TRBJ1-6 and V is TRBV5-4; D call uncertain. V was cut by 0 bases and J by 6 bases, with 7 bases left in between. Germline V gene lookup returns CDR1 SGHNT and CDR2 YYREEE (reference sequence). This CDR3 spans 14 amino acids. The CDR3 DNA is TGTGCCAGCAGCTTGGCGGATCGTAATTCACCCCTCCACTTT. This gives the protein CASSLADRNSPLHF.

This clonotype was detected only a few times. The chain carries TRBV12-5 and TRBJ1-1; D may be TRBD1 (5 bases). Germline V gene sequence: CDR1 LGHNT, CDR2 FRNRAP. This CDR3 comprises 13 residues. V lost 8 bases and J 3 bases, leaving 13 bases between the germline ends. The CDR3 region is CASLWTGDTEAFF. CDR3 DNA: TGTGCTAGTTTGTGGACGGGGGACACTGAAGCTTTCTTT. Filled out from reference TRBV12-5 and TRBJ1-1, the complete variable domain reads DARVTQTPRHKVTEMGQEVTMRCQPILGHNTVFWYRQTMMQGLELLAYFRNRAPLDDSGMPKDRFSAEMPDATLATLKIQPSEPRDSAVYFCASLWTGDTEAFFGQGTRLTVV.

The V and J genes are TRBV20-1 and TRBJ2-7; 7 bases align to TRBD1. The CDR3 contains 13 residues. The germline CDR1 and CDR2 sequences are DFQATT and SNEGSKA (reference sequence). The junction had 5 bases not matched to a gene; V was cut back by 3 bases and J by 3 bases. CDR3 sequence: CSASRDRDYEQYF. CDR3 DNA sequence: TGCAGTGCTAGTCGGGACAGAGACTACGAGCAGTACTTC.

The chain combines TRBV4-1 with TRBJ2-1, with unresolved D. The J call could be wrong; TRBJ2-7 is a better fit for the DNA end. CDR1 MGHRA and CDR2 YSYEKL come from the germline V gene. This CDR3 is built from 17 residues. The CDR3 DNA reads as TGCGCCAGCAGCCATTATTCACCGGGTGCCACCTACAATGAGCAGTACTTC. It codes for CASSHYSPGATYNEQYF.

The rearrangement links TRBV7-2 to TRBJ2-3; D may correspond to TRBD1 or TRBD2 (5 bases each). V was trimmed by 3 bases and J by 4 bases, leaving 11 bases between them. Per the germline V gene, CDR1 is SGHTA and CDR2 is FQGNSA. This CDR3 contains 14 residues. In DNA form, the CDR3 reads TGTGCCAGCAGCTTGGGACCTCCCCCAGATACGCAGTATTTT. Encoded protein: CASSLGPPPDTQYF. Variable domain in full (rest from reference TRBV7-2 and TRBJ2-3): GAGVSQSPSNKVTEKGKDVELRCDPISGHTALYWYRQSLGQGLEFLIYFQGNSAPDKSGLPSDRFSAERTGGSVSTLTIQRTQQEDSAVYLCASSLGPPPDTQYFGPGTRLTVL.

In its sample, this clonotype was seen many times. The CDR3 protein is CSARGLAIYNEQFF. CDR3 nucleotides: TGCAGTGCTAGGGGACTAGCGATCTACAATGAGCAGTTCTTC. The genes are TRBV20-1 and TRBJ2-1; 10 positions agree with TRBD2. There are 14 residues in the CDR3. The germline V gene has CDR1 DFQATT and CDR2 SNEGSKA (reference sequence). Trimming took 3 bases from V and 3 from J; bases not matched to a gene: 2.

Remarks on this clonotype: Mismatch with germline at one junction end may stem from a read error. The chain has TRBV5-1 and TRBJ2-1; the match to TRBD2 covers 8 bases. The CDR3 is made up of 16 amino acids. CDR1 SGHRS and CDR2 YFSETQ come from the germline V gene. Here the CDR3 DNA reads TGCACCAGCAGCTTTTTAGCGGGGAACTCCTACAATGAGCAGTTCTTC. It specifies CTSSFLAGNSYNEQFF.

The chain uses TRBV2 and TRBJ2-3; D might be TRBD2 (6 bases). Deletions cut 4 bases from V and 8 bases from J, with 7 bases between. CDR3 length: 11 residues. The germline CDR1 and CDR2 sequences are SNHLY and FYNNEI. DNA for the CDR3: TGTGCCAGCAGTGGTAGCGGTACGCAGTATTTT. The encoded protein is CASSGSGTQYF.

The chain is built from TRBV28 and TRBJ1-6; D is unresolved. Between the trimmed V and J ends, which lost 7 bases and 4 bases, there was a span of 17 bases. The CDR3 extends over 16 amino acids. From germline, CDR1 is MDHEN and CDR2 SYDVKM. CDR3 bases: TGTGCCAGCAAATGGCGGAACACAGTGTATAATTCACCCCTCCACTTT. Its translation is CASKWRNTVYNSPLHF. Full variable domain (outside the CDR3, taken from reference TRBV28 and TRBJ1-6): DVKVTQSSRYLVKRTGEKVFLECVQDMDHENMFWYRQDPGLGLRLIYFSYDVKMKEKGDIPEGYSVSREKKERFSLILESASTNQTSMYLCASKWRNTVYNSPLHFGNGTRLTVT.

The J gene is TRBJ1-5, the V gene TRBV19; a possible D gene is TRBD1 (5 bases). Germline CDR1 and CDR2: LNHDA and SQIVND (reference sequence). Trimming shortened V by 7 bases and J by 4 bases, and 17 bases separated the two germline ends. The CDR3 loop spans 15 amino acids. CDR3 sequence reads: CASIGGTRANQPQHF. The CDR3 DNA reads as TGTGCCAGTATTGGAGGGACGAGGGCTAATCAGCCCCAGCATTTT.

Details on this clonotype: The germline gene is not matched at one end of the junction; a read error may be the cause. The V gene is TRBV20-1, the J gene TRBJ2-7; D possibly matches TRBD1 or TRBD2 (5 bases each). Per germline, CDR1 DFQATT and CDR2 SNEGSKA (reference sequence). CDR3 length equals 14 residues. CDR3 protein: CSASRAGSSNEQYF. The DNA for the CDR3 is TGCAGTGCCTCAAGGGCAGGGAGCTCCAACGAGCAGTACTTC.

The chain uses TRBV6-6 and TRBJ1-5; D uncertain. This CDR3 is 16 amino acids long. Germline V gives CDR1 MNHNY, CDR2 SVGAGI (reference sequence). The V end lost 2 bases, the J end lost 0 bases, and 11 bases lay between the germline ends. The CDR3 region is CASSYGVAASNQPQHF. In nucleotides, the CDR3 is TGTGCCAGCAGTTACGGGGTGGCAGCTAGCAATCAGCCCCAGCATTTT.

The chain links TRBV12-3 or TRBV12-4 to TRBJ1-2; TRBD1 matches at 8 bases. V gave up 3 bases and J gave up 4 bases; unmatched junction bases: 4. The CDR3 covers 14 residues. This CDR3 reads CASSFQGAAYGYTF. In DNA form, the CDR3 reads TGTGCCAGCAGTTTTCAGGGGGCAGCCTATGGCTACACCTTC.

This sequence joins TRBV28 and TRBJ2-1, with no clear D. With 3 bases removed from V and 13 bases from J, the gap between germline ends came to 19 bases. In germline, CDR1 is MDHEN, CDR2 SYDVKM. This CDR3 contains 14 residues. The CDR3 nucleotides read TGTGCCAGCAGTTTCAGACCCCGATCTGAGACCCAGTTCTTC. This translates into CASSFRPRSETQFF.

CDR3 coding DNA: TGCAGCGTTGAAGGGGCTAGCGGGGGGTCCCAAGAGACCCAGTACTTC. Amino acid sequence: CSVEGASGGSQETQYF. The chain couples TRBV29-1 to TRBJ2-4, with 11 bases matching TRBD2. The DNA end lines up better with TRBJ2-5; the J call may be wrong. Germline loops: CDR1 SQVTM, CDR2 ANQGSEA. The CDR3 runs to 16 residues.

The rearrangement joins TRBV2 to TRBJ1-5; D perhaps matches TRBD1 (6 bases). Germline V gene data show CDR1 as SNHLY and CDR2 as FYNNEI. Trimming pared 6 bases from V and 7 bases from J, leaving 19 bases between. This CDR3 has 15 residues. The CDR3 sequence is CASSLRGGNLQPQHF. The CDR3 DNA follows: TGTGCCAGCAGCCTCAGAGGGGGGAATTTACAGCCCCAGCATTTT.

V is TRBV5-1 and J is TRBJ2-4; D might be TRBD2 (7 bases). Germline CDR1 SGHRS, CDR2 YFSETQ. The CDR3 is 17 amino acids. With 2 bases removed from V and 7 bases from J, the gap between germline ends came to 22 bases. CDR3 in amino acids: CASSLNFGGPRGNIQYF. CDR3 sequence (DNA): TGCGCCAGCAGCTTAAATTTCGGGGGGCCACGGGGCAACATTCAGTACTTC.

The V and J genes are TRBV7-2 and TRBJ2-3; 8 bases are shared with TRBD2. In germline, CDR1 is SGHTA, CDR2 FQGNSA. Germline trimming cut 5 bases from V and 0 bases from J; bases unmatched to any gene: 7. The CDR3 has 16 amino acids. For the CDR3, the DNA is TGTGCCAGCAGCACCATAGCGGGACTTAGCACAGATACGCAGTATTTT. Protein: CASSTIAGLSTDTQYF.

V usage is TRBV20-1 and J usage is TRBJ1-1; 8 bases map to TRBD1. The CDR3 contains 11 residues. Germline V gene lookup returns CDR1 DFQATT and CDR2 SNEGSKA (reference sequence). Trimming removed 6 bases from V and 10 bases from J; junction bases left unmatched: 7. CDR3: CSAQRTGIAFF. As DNA, the CDR3 is TGCAGTGCCCAAAGGACAGGGATAGCTTTCTTT.

The sample holds a few counts of this clonotype. The gene calls are TRBV6-5 and TRBJ2-3; TRBD2 matches 10 bases. CDR3 length: 16 residues. Germline CDR1 and CDR2: MNHEY and SVGAGI. Trimming took 0 bases from V and 5 from J; bases not matched to a gene: 5. The CDR3 region is CASSYSASGRGDTQYF. Written as DNA, the CDR3 is TGTGCCAGCAGTTACTCGGCGAGCGGGAGGGGAGATACGCAGTATTTT.

Ten or more counts support this clonotype. This chain connects TRBV20-1 to TRBJ2-7; TRBD2 might be the D (5 bases). V was trimmed by 6 bases and J by 2 bases, leaving 11 bases between them. In germline, CDR1 is DFQATT, CDR2 SNEGSKA (reference sequence). The CDR3 is 12 residues long. CDR3 amino acids: CSALRGAYEQYF. In DNA form, the CDR3 reads TGCAGTGCCTTACGGGGTGCCTACGAGCAGTACTTC.

The rearrangement uses TRBV27 and TRBJ2-7; 8 bases match TRBD2. This CDR3 comprises 14 residues. Losses at the gene ends were 3 bases for V and 7 bases for J; bases not matched to a gene: 8. Germline lookup yields CDR1 MNHEY and CDR2 SMNVEV (reference sequence). The chain's CDR3 is CASSFLRGVEEQYF. The CDR3 DNA reads TGTGCCAGCAGTTTTTTGCGGGGGGTAGAGGAGCAGTACTTC.